This T cell receptor beta chain was profiled in a study of blood T cells in healthy people across ages. A second PCR of 7 to 11 cycles used a sample-barcoded 5' primer and a J-beta primer mix. TCRdb re-called the 5' RACE reads with MiXCR, one entry per CDR3 protein. The sample lists 750,000 to 950,000 distinct CDR3 sequences, roughly 25% occurring once. This clonotype appeared a few times. Caucasian, healthy and from Russia, the donors were aged between 6 and 90. In each sample, at least 7 million PBMCs were isolated. These data are also associated with another study on T cells of mothers and their children. From that report: The entire RNA extract went into cDNA synthesis at about 1.5 ug per 15 ul. TCR recombination output is shaped by thymic selection similarly in related and unrelated pairs.

The clonotype originates from a boy between 5 and 17 years old in good health. The source material was blood.

The CDR3 protein is CASSWDRGGTEAFF. CDR3 DNA sequence: TGTGCCAGCAGCTGGGACAGGGGAGGAACTGAAGCTTTCTTT. The rearrangement joins TRBV3-1 to TRBJ1-1, with 10 positions matching TRBD1. Germline loops: CDR1 LGHDT, CDR2 YNNKEL (reference sequence). V lost 5 bases and J lost 5; bases outside the gene matches: 5. The CDR3 is made up of 14 amino acids.